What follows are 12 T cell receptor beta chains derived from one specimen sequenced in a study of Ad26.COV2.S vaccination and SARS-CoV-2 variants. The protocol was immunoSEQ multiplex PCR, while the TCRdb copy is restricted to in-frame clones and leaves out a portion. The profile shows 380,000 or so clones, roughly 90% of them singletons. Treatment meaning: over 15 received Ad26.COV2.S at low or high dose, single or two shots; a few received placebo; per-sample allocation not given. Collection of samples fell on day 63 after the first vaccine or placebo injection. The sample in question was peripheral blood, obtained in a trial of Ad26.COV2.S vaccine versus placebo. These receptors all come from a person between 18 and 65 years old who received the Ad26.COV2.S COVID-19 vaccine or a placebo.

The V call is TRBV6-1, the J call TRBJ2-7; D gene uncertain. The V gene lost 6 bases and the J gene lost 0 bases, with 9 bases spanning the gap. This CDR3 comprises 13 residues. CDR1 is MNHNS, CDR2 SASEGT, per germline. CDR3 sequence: CASRHPSSYEQYF. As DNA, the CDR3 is TGTGCCAGCAGACACCCGAGCTCCTACGAGCAGTACTTC.

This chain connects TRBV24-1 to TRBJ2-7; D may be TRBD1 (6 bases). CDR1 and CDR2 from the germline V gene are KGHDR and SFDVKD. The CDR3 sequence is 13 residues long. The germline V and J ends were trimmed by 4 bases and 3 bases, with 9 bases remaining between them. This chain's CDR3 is CATSDPDSYEQYF. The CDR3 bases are TGTGCCACCAGTGACCCGGACAGCTACGAGCAGTACTTC.

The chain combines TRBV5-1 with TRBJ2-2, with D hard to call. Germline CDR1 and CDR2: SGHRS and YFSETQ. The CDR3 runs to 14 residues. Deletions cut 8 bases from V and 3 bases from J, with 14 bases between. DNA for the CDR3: TGCGCCAGTAACCCTATGACCGACACCGGGGAGCTGTTTTTT. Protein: CASNPMTDTGELFF.

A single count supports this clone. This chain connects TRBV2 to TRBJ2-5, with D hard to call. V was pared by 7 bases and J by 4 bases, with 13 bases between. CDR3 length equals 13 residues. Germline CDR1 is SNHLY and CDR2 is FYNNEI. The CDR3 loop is CASKLEPPETQYF. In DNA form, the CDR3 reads TGTGCCAGCAAGTTGGAACCCCCAGAGACCCAGTACTTC.

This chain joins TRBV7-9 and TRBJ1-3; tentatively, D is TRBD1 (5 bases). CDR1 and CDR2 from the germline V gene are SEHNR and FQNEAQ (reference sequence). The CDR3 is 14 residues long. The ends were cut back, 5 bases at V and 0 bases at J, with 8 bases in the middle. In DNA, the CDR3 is TGTGCCAGCAGCCGGGACCTCTCTGGAAACACCATATATTTT. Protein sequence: CASSRDLSGNTIYF.

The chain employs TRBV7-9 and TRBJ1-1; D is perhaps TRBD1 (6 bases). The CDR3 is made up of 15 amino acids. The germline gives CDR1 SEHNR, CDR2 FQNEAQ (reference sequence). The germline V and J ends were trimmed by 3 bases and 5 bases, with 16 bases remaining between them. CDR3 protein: CASSLYRGRRTEAFF. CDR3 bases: TGTGCCAGCAGCTTGTATCGGGGGCGCCGGACTGAAGCTTTCTTT.

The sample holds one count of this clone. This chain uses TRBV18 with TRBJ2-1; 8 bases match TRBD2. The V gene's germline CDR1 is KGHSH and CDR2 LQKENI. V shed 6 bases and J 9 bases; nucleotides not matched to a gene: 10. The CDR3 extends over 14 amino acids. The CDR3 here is CASSTGGLFGEQFF. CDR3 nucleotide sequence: TGTGCCAGCTCTACGGGGGGGCTGTTTGGTGAGCAGTTCTTC.

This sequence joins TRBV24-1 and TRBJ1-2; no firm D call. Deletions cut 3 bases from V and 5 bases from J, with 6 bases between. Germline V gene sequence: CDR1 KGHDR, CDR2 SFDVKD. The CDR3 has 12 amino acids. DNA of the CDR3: TGTGCCACCAGTGATGGTGCGTATGGCTACACCTTC. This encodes CATSDGAYGYTF.

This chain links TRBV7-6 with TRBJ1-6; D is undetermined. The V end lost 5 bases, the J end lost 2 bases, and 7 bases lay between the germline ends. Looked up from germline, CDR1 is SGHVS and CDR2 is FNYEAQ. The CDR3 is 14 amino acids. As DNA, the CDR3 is TGTGCCAGCAGCCGTAGGGCCTATAATTCACCCCTCCACTTT. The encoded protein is CASSRRAYNSPLHF.

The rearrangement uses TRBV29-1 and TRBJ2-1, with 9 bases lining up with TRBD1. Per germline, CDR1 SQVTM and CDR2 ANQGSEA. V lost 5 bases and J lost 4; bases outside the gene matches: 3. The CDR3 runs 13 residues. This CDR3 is CSVPGTGYNEQFF. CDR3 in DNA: TGCAGCGTTCCCGGGACAGGGTACAATGAGCAGTTCTTC.

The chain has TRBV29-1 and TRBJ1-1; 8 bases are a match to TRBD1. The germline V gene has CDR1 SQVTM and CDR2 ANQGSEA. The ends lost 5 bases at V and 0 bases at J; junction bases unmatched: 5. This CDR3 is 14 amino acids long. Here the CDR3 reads CSVNPGGVNTEAFF. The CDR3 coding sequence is TGCAGCGTTAACCCAGGGGGCGTGAACACTGAAGCTTTCTTT.

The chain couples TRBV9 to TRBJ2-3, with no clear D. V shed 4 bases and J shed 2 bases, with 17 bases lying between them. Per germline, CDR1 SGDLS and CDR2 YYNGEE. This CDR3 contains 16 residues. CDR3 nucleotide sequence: TGTGCCAGCAGCCCTCTTGTTGGTTGGCACACAGATACGCAGTATTTT. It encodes CASSPLVGWHTDTQYF.